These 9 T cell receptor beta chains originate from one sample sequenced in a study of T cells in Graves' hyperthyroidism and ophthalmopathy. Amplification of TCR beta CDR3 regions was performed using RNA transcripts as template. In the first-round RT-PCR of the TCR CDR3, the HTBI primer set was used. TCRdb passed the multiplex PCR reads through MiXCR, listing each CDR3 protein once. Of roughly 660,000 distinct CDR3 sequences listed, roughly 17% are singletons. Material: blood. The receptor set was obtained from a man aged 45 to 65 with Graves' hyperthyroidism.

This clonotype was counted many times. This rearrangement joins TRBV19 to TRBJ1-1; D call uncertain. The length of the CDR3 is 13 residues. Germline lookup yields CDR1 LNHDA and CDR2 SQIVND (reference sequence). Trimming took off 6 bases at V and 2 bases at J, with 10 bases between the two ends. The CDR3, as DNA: TGTGCCAGTAGGGCCCAGGCAAACACTGAAGCTTTCTTT. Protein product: CASRAQANTEAFF.

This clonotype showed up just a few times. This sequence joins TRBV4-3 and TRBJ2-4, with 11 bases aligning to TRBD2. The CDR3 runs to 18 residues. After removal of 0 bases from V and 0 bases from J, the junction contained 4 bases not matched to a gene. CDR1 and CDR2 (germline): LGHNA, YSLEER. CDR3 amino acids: CASSQDWTSGLAKNIQYF. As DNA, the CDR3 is TGCGCCAGCAGCCAAGATTGGACTAGCGGGTTAGCCAAAAACATTCAGTACTTC.

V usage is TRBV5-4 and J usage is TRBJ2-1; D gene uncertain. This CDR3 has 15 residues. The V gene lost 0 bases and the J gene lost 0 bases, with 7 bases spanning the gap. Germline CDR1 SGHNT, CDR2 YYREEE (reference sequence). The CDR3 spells CASSLDSVSYNEQFF. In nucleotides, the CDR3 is TGTGCCAGCAGCTTGGACAGCGTCTCCTACAATGAGCAGTTCTTC.

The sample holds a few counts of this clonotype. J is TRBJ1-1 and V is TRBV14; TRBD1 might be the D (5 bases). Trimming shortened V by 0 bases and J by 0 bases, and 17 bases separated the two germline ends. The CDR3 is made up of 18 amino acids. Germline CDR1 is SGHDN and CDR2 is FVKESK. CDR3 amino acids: CASSQDSFGTYMNTEAFF. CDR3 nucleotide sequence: TGTGCCAGCAGCCAAGACTCGTTCGGGACGTACATGAACACTGAAGCTTTCTTT.

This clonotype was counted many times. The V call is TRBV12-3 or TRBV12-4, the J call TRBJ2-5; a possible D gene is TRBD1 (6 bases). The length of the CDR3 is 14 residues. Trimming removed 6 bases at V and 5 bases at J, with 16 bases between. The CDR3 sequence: CASSISGATETQYF. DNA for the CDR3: TGTGCCAGCAGCATATCAGGGGCTACGGAGACCCAGTACTTC.

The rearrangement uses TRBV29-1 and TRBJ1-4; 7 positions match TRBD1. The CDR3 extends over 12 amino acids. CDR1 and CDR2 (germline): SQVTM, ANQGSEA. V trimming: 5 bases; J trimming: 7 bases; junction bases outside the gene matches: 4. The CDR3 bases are TGCAGCGTTCTCGACAGGGCTGAAAAACTGTTTTTT. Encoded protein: CSVLDRAEKLFF.

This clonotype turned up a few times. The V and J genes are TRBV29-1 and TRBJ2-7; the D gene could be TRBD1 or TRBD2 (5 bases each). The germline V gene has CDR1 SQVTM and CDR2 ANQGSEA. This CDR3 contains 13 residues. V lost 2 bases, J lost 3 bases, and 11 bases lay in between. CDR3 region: CSVETGGVYEQYF. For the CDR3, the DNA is TGCAGCGTTGAAACAGGAGGAGTCTACGAGCAGTACTTC.

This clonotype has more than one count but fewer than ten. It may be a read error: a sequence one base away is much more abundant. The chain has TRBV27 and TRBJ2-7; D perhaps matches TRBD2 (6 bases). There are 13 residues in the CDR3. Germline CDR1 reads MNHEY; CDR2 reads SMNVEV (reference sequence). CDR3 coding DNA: TGTGCCAGCAGTTTACCCGGGAGAGGCGAGCGGTACTTC. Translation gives CASSLPGRGERYF.

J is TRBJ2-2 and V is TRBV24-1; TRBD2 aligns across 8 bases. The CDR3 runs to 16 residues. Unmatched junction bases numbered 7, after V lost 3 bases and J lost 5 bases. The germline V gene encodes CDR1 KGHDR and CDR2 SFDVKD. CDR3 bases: TGTGCCACCAGTGATCCTCAGCGGGAGTGGACCGGGGAGCTGTTTTTT. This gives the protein CATSDPQREWTGELFF.